This TCR beta chain was found in a study of a mutant IDH1 vaccine in newly diagnosed glioma. Study-wide context: Visit V12 was at week 35; visit V13 was at week 47.

Regarding this clone: Its antigen is not identified.

Clones were sequenced by immunoSEQ multiplex PCR, and TCRdb holds only the in-frame ones, with some missing. The profile covers 50,000 to 65,000 clones, with roughly four fifths appearing a single time and 3.2% taken by the ten largest. Time point noted: week 47, end of study. Vaccinated patients received 300 ug of mutant IDH1 20-mer peptide per dose, with topical imiquimod. The CDR3 has 16 residues. The germline CDR1 and CDR2 sequences are LNHNV and YYDKDF (reference sequence). With V trimmed by 1 base and J by 4 bases, 7 bases remained unmatched. The material was PBMCs, obtained from a glioma patient whose treatment included an IDH1 peptide vaccine. The origin of this receptor is a woman between 45 and 60 years old with glioma. The V call is TRBV15, the J call TRBJ2-3; 8 bases match TRBD1. The CDR3 coding sequence is TGTGCCACCAGCAGAGGACTTGGACAGGGTGCAGATACGCAGTATTTT. Its protein product is CATSRGLGQGADTQYF.